The next 32 T cell receptor beta chains were all read from a single sample in a study of memory CD4+ T cells and cytomegalovirus serostatus. Profiling relied on immunoSEQ multiplex PCR, and the TCRdb table lists in-frame clones only, not all of them. The sample lists about 57,000 clones; 70% to 85% were seen once. The sort gate was single viable CD3+CD4+CD8-CD45RO+ cells for memory CD4+ T cells. The specimen was memory CD4+ T cells from blood. The receptors shown here come from an adult in good health and CMV-seronegative.

In this sample, this clone turned up a few times. The rearrangement joins TRBV5-4 to TRBJ2-5; 15 bases agree with TRBD2. The CDR3 is 16 residues long. Germline V gives CDR1 SGHNT, CDR2 YYREEE (reference sequence). Germline trimming cut 4 bases from V and 4 bases from J; bases unmatched to any gene: 5. DNA of the CDR3: TGTGCCAGCAGCCGCCGGACTAGCGGGGGGGGAGAGACCCAGTACTTC. This gives the protein CASSRRTSGGGETQYF. The full variable domain, completed using reference TRBV5-4 and TRBJ2-5, is ETGVTQSPTHLIKTRGQQVTLRCSSQSGHNTVSWYQQALGQGPQFIFQYYREEENGRGNFPPRFSGLQFPNYSSELNVNALELDDSALYLCASSRRTSGGGETQYFGPGTRLLVL.

The V and J genes are TRBV5-5 and TRBJ1-5; unclear D gene. Germline loops: CDR1 SGHKS, CDR2 YYEKEE (reference sequence). The V and J ends lost 4 bases and 5 bases respectively, with 10 bases between them. The CDR3 length is 13 residues. For the CDR3, the DNA is TGTGCCAGCAGCCCCCACCCCGATCAGCCCCAGCATTTT. Its translation is CASSPHPDQPQHF.

The CDR3 bases are TGTGCCTGGATCAGGACGGGTTCTGGTGGCTACACCTTC. The encoded protein is CAWIRTGSGGYTF. The chain is built from TRBV30 and TRBJ1-2; D uncertain. The CDR3 extends over 13 amino acids. Germline CDR1 reads GTSNPN; CDR2 reads SVGIG (reference sequence). Between the trimmed V and J ends, which lost 4 bases and 7 bases, there was a span of 16 bases.

The rearrangement uses TRBV19 and TRBJ1-4; 8 bases are shared with TRBD1. The CDR3 runs to 15 residues. Germline CDR1 and CDR2: LNHDA and SQIVND (reference sequence). V shed 3 bases and J 1 base; nucleotides not matched to a gene: 1. As DNA, the CDR3 is TGTGCCAGTAGTATCGGGACAGGAACTAATGAAAAACTGTTTTTT. It is translated as CASSIGTGTNEKLFF.

The V gene is TRBV9, the J gene TRBJ1-2; no firm D call. V was clipped by 4 bases and J by 0 bases, with 10 bases between them. The germline CDR1 and CDR2 sequences are SGDLS and YYNGEE. The CDR3 length is 14 residues. DNA of the CDR3: TGTGCCAGCAGCCCCCTCCTAGCTAACTATGGCTACACCTTC. This codes for CASSPLLANYGYTF.

This chain's CDR3 is CASRFGQTSNQPQHF. CDR3 sequence (DNA): TGTGCCAGCAGATTTGGACAGACTAGCAATCAGCCCCAGCATTTT. V is TRBV28 and J is TRBJ1-5, with a tentative D call TRBD1 (6 bases). V lost 6 bases to trimming and J lost 0 bases, with 12 bases between them. The CDR3 spans 15 residues. Germline V CDR1 and CDR2: MDHEN, SYDVKM.

This clone has just a few counts. V gene TRBV7-9 combines with J gene TRBJ1-1; the D gene is possibly TRBD1 (6 bases). Between the trimmed V and J ends, which lost 5 bases and 6 bases, there was a span of 19 bases. This CDR3 contains 15 residues. Germline lookup yields CDR1 SEHNR and CDR2 FQNEAQ (reference sequence). The DNA for the CDR3 is TGTGCCAGCAGCGCCGGGGTAGGGGGAGCCCCTGAAGCTTTCTTT. Protein: CASSAGVGGAPEAFF.

This sequence joins TRBV7-2 and TRBJ1-2; possibly TRBD1 for D (6 bases). Per germline, CDR1 SGHTA and CDR2 FQGNSA. V was clipped by 6 bases and J by 1 base, with 15 bases between them. This CDR3 contains 15 residues. Written as DNA, the CDR3 is TGTGCCAGCAGTCATCTGGACAGAAATAACTATGGCTACACCTTC. The encoded protein is CASSHLDRNNYGYTF.

The chain has TRBV5-6 and TRBJ1-2, with 8 bases matching TRBD1. Germline CDR1 is SGHDT and CDR2 is YYEEEE. The junction had 3 bases not matched to a gene; V was cut back by 5 bases and J by 0 bases. CDR3 length equals 14 residues. Written as DNA, the CDR3 is TGTGCCAGCAGGCCACAGGGGGCTAACTATGGCTACACCTTC. It yields the protein CASRPQGANYGYTF.

This chain connects TRBV5-5 to TRBJ1-5, with 9 bases that match TRBD1. CDR1 is SGHKS, CDR2 YYEKEE, per germline (reference sequence). The CDR3 has 13 amino acids. J lost 5 bases, V lost 4 bases, and 1 base had no gene match. CDR3 loop: CASSRQGDQPQHF. The DNA for the CDR3 is TGTGCCAGCAGCCGACAGGGGGATCAGCCCCAGCATTTT.

By frequency in the sample, this clone is medium-sized. V and J are TRBV12-5 and TRBJ1-2; 7 nucleotides line up with TRBD1. CDR1 is LGHNT, CDR2 FRNRAP, per germline. The V segment lost 6 bases and the J segment 2 bases; nucleotides outside the gene matches: 6. CDR3 length: 14 residues. CDR3 DNA sequence: TGTGCTAGTGGCAGGGGACAGCTAAACTATGGCTACACCTTC. Translated, it gives CASGRGQLNYGYTF.

The rearrangement links TRBV10-3 to TRBJ1-1; the match to TRBD1 covers 8 bases. The CDR3 totals 12 residues. Germline trimming cut 7 bases from V and 6 bases from J; bases unmatched to any gene: 4. Germline V lookup: CDR1 ENHRY, CDR2 SYGVKD. The DNA of the CDR3 is TGTGCCATCACCGGACAGGGTTCTGAAGCTTTCTTT. It yields the protein CAITGQGSEAFF.

The chain has TRBV6-1 and TRBJ1-2; tentatively, D is TRBD1 (5 bases). V was trimmed by 7 bases and J by 4 bases, leaving 16 bases between them. The CDR3 has 14 residues. The germline V gene encodes CDR1 MNHNS and CDR2 SASEGT. The CDR3 region is CASIPGGGTYGYTF. CDR3 in DNA: TGTGCCAGCATCCCGGGGGGGGGTACCTATGGCTACACCTTC.

This chain uses TRBV7-2 with TRBJ2-7, with D tentatively TRBD1 or TRBD2 (5 bases each). Germline-derived CDR1 and CDR2 are SGHTA and FQGNSA. Trimming pared 5 bases from V and 2 bases from J, leaving 16 bases between. CDR3 length: 15 residues. The CDR3 loop reads CASSPRGARPYEQYF. CDR3 nucleotides: TGTGCCAGCAGCCCGAGGGGAGCAAGGCCCTACGAGCAGTACTTC.

The chain combines TRBV18 with TRBJ2-5; D is unclear. Per the germline V gene, CDR1 is KGHSH and CDR2 is LQKENI. V was cut by 0 bases and J by 7 bases, with 12 bases left in between. The CDR3 covers 14 residues. The CDR3 DNA sequence: TGTGCCAGCTCACCACCAGAGACCCCGGTGACCCAGTACTTC. Its translation: CASSPPETPVTQYF. The full variable domain, completed using reference TRBV18 and TRBJ2-5, is NAGVMQNPRHLVRRRGQEARLRCSPMKGHSHVYWYRQLPEEGLKFMVYLQKENIIDESGMPKERFSAEFPKEGPSILRIQQVVRGDSAAYFCASSPPETPVTQYFGPGTRLLVL.

This clone was seen once. The chain recombines TRBV5-1 with TRBJ1-1, with a weak D call TRBD1 (5 bases). There are 14 residues in the CDR3. Germline V CDR1 and CDR2: SGHRS, YFSETQ. V dropped 4 bases and J dropped 5 bases, with 15 bases sitting between them. CDR3 loop: CASSPGDGGTEAFF. The CDR3, as DNA: TGCGCCAGCAGCCCTGGAGACGGGGGGACTGAAGCTTTCTTT.

This clone was detected once. The genes are TRBV9 and TRBJ2-2, with D perhaps assigned TRBD1 or TRBD2 (5 bases each). CDR1 and CDR2 (germline): SGDLS, YYNGEE. This CDR3 comprises 15 residues. V was clipped by 5 bases and J by 2 bases, with 13 bases between them. The CDR3 loop reads CASSVGTINTGELFF. The CDR3 coding sequence is TGTGCCAGCAGTGTCGGGACCATAAACACCGGGGAGCTGTTTTTT. Combining the CDR3 with reference TRBV9 and TRBJ2-2 gives the whole variable domain DSGVTQTPKHLITATGQRVTLRCSPRSGDLSVYWYQQSLDQGLQFLIQYYNGEERAKGNILERFSAQQFPDLHSELNLSSLELGDSALYFCASSVGTINTGELFFGEGSRLTVL.

The chain employs TRBV6-1 and TRBJ1-2, with D possibly being TRBD1 (6 bases). Trimming took 8 bases from V and 3 from J, leaving 16 bases between them. The CDR3 covers 14 residues. CDR1 is MNHNS, CDR2 SASEGT, per germline. In DNA form, the CDR3 reads TGTGCCAGCTCCCTCACAGGGTTGGACTATGGCTACACCTTC. Amino acids: CASSLTGLDYGYTF.

The V call is TRBV28, the J call TRBJ1-2, with 12 bases matching TRBD1. CDR1 and CDR2 (germline): MDHEN, SYDVKM. CDR3 length: 16 amino acids. V dropped 5 bases and J dropped 4; count of bases not matched to a gene: 8. The CDR3: CASSPGTGGEGYGYTF. The CDR3 nucleotides read TGTGCCAGCAGTCCAGGGACAGGGGGCGAGGGCTATGGCTACACCTTC.

This clone was picked up one time. V usage is TRBV28 and J usage is TRBJ1-5, with D possibly matching TRBD1 (5 bases). The CDR3 runs to 16 residues. Germline V gene lookup returns CDR1 MDHEN and CDR2 SYDVKM. V was shortened by 5 bases and J by 4 bases, with 18 bases between the two germline ends. The CDR3, as DNA: TGTGCCAGCAGTCGACCCCCCGGGGGTCCTAATCAGCCCCAGCATTTT. It translates to CASSRPPGGPNQPQHF.

The V call is TRBV6-1, the J call TRBJ2-1; the match to TRBD1 covers 9 bases. CDR1 MNHNS and CDR2 SASEGT come from the germline V gene. The V and J ends lost 9 bases and 8 bases, in that order; junction bases with no gene match: 8. The CDR3 contains 13 residues. The CDR3 DNA reads TGTGCCAGTGGACAGGGGCCGGATTATGAGCAGTTCTTC. Translating gives CASGQGPDYEQFF.

The chain uses TRBV2 and TRBJ1-2, with D unresolved. Between the trimmed V and J ends, which lost 2 bases and 5 bases, there was a span of 9 bases. From germline, CDR1 is SNHLY and CDR2 FYNNEI. This CDR3 spans 13 amino acids. The CDR3 DNA follows: TGTGCCAGCAGTGAATCCCAGTGGTATGGCTACACCTTC. Residues: CASSESQWYGYTF.

The chain has TRBV29-1 and TRBJ1-1; D unclear. Germline lookup yields CDR1 SQVTM and CDR2 ANQGSEA. CDR3 length: 12 residues. Trimming took 3 bases from V and 7 from J, leaving 12 bases between them. The CDR3 protein is CSVDGGFGEAFF. In DNA form, the CDR3 reads TGCAGCGTTGATGGCGGGTTCGGTGAAGCTTTCTTT.

The chain employs TRBV18 and TRBJ1-6; 9 nucleotides line up with TRBD1. V was pared by 1 base and J by 14 bases, with 18 bases of the junction left unmatched. CDR3 length: 18 amino acids. Germline loops: CDR1 KGHSH, CDR2 LQKENI. The CDR3 DNA follows: TGTGCCAGCTCACCACGAAGACGGGACAGGGATTCACGAGCAGCCCTCCACTTT. Encoded protein: CASSPRRRDRDSRAALHF.

The chain is built from TRBV5-1 and TRBJ2-5; TRBD1 matches 8 bases. Trimming took 0 bases from V and 7 from J; bases not matched to a gene: 11. The CDR3 contains 16 residues. Germline values: CDR1 SGHRS, CDR2 YFSETQ. The CDR3 DNA reads TGCGCCAGCAGCTTGGAGACAGGGGTTTCCCGGGGGACCCAGTACTTC. Translated: CASSLETGVSRGTQYF.

The V call is TRBV2, the J call TRBJ1-5; 9 bases line up with TRBD1. CDR1 is SNHLY and CDR2 is FYNNEI in the germline V gene. V was pared by 5 bases and J by 6 bases, with 5 bases of the junction left unmatched. The CDR3 consists of 14 residues. The CDR3 region has the DNA TGTGCCAGCAGTATTGACAGGGGGGCTCAGCCCCAGCATTTT. As protein: CASSIDRGAQPQHF. Full variable domain (missing parts from reference TRBV2 and TRBJ1-5): EPEVTQTPSHQVTQMGQEVILRCVPISNHLYFYWYRQILGQKVEFLVSFYNNEISEKSEIFDDQFSVERPDGSNFTLKIRSTKLEDSAMYFCASSIDRGAQPQHFGDGTRLSIL.

The chain employs TRBV5-8 and TRBJ2-5; TRBD2 matches 8 bases. The germline CDR1 and CDR2 sequences are SGHTS and YDEGEE. V was pared by 4 bases and J by 7 bases, with 0 bases of the junction left unmatched. CDR3 size: 11 residues. The CDR3 spells CASSREGTQYF. The CDR3 DNA reads as TGTGCCAGCAGCCGGGAGGGGACCCAGTACTTC.

This clone occurred a few times. CDR3 nucleotide sequence: TGCAGTGCTAGAGAGCAGACAGGGCAGCATTTT. As protein: CSAREQTGQHF. The rearrangement uses TRBV20-1 and TRBJ1-5; TRBD1 matches at 7 bases. The V gene's germline CDR1 is DFQATT and CDR2 SNEGSKA (reference sequence). The CDR3 consists of 11 residues. V shed 0 bases and J 13 bases; nucleotides not matched to a gene: 3.

This clone was detected only a few times. The chain links TRBV18 to TRBJ1-3; 7 bases are a match to TRBD1. CDR1 and CDR2 (germline): KGHSH, LQKENI. This CDR3 contains 14 residues. V trimming: 4 bases; J trimming: 3 bases; junction bases outside the gene matches: 3. The CDR3 loop reads CASSQNRGGNTIYF. In nucleotides, the CDR3 is TGTGCCAGCTCACAAAACAGGGGTGGAAACACCATATATTTT.

J is TRBJ2-2 and V is TRBV7-9; 7 bases are a match to TRBD1. V trimming: 5 bases; J trimming: 4 bases; junction bases outside the gene matches: 4. CDR3 size: 14 residues. CDR1 SEHNR and CDR2 FQNEAQ come from the germline V gene (reference sequence). Written as DNA, the CDR3 is TGTGCCAGCAGCCCGGGACAGACCACCGGGGAGCTGTTTTTT. It codes for CASSPGQTTGELFF.

This clone was recorded a few times. This chain links TRBV2 with TRBJ2-2; maybe TRBD1 (5 bases). The CDR3 is 14 residues long. Trimming pared 1 base from V and 7 bases from J, leaving 10 bases between. Germline CDR1 SNHLY, CDR2 FYNNEI. Written as DNA, the CDR3 is TGTGCCAGCAGTGAAGAGGGGCCGGGCGGGGAGCTGTTTTTT. Its translation: CASSEEGPGGELFF.

The genes are TRBV6-1 and TRBJ2-7, with a possible D match to TRBD1 (8 bases). The CDR3 has 14 residues. V shed 8 bases and J shed 2 bases, with 16 bases lying between them. CDR1 and CDR2 (germline): MNHNS, SASEGT. The DNA of the CDR3 is TGTGCCAGCGAAAACAGGGGGGGCGCCTACGAGCAGTACTTC. Translation gives CASENRGGAYEQYF.